Below, 9 T cell receptor beta chains from the same sample are listed, as sequenced in a study of T cells after yellow fever vaccination. One entry per CDR3 protein results from TCRdb running MiXCR on the 5' RACE reads. The sample consists of some 320,000 distinct CDR3 sequences, 8.5% to 10% of them appearing once. Sequencing used PBMCs, obtained on the day of the first yellow fever vaccination. The receptors come from a man younger than 35 who received the YFV17D yellow fever vaccine.

A few counts support this clonotype. The chain uses TRBV4-2 and TRBJ2-3; no clear D gene. V was cut by 0 bases and J by 0 bases, with 10 bases left in between. CDR3 length: 16 residues. Germline CDR1 reads LGHNA; CDR2 reads YNFKEQ. As DNA, the CDR3 is TGTGCCAGCAGCCAAGAGATGGAGCGCAGCACAGATACGCAGTATTTT. This gives the protein CASSQEMERSTDTQYF.

This clonotype appeared a few times. V usage is TRBV28 and J usage is TRBJ2-2; D ambiguous. V was pared by 3 bases and J by 5 bases, with 13 bases between. Germline V lookup: CDR1 MDHEN, CDR2 SYDVKM. The CDR3 is 15 residues long. For the CDR3, the DNA is TGTGCCAGCAGTTTCAACATACCTAGAACCGGGGAGCTGTTTTTT. Its translation is CASSFNIPRTGELFF.

This clonotype was counted only a few times. This chain uses TRBV4-3 with TRBJ1-6; D is undetermined. The CDR3 totals 16 residues. CDR1 and CDR2 from the germline V gene are LGHNA and YSLEER. V was pared by 1 base and J by 4 bases, with 11 bases between. The CDR3 region is CASSQGLAGYNSPLHF. CDR3 DNA sequence: TGCGCCAGCAGCCAAGGCCTGGCGGGGTATAATTCACCCCTCCACTTT.

This clonotype was seen ten or more times. V is TRBV7-9 and J is TRBJ2-7; a weak D match, TRBD1 (6 bases). Germline V gives CDR1 SEHNR, CDR2 FQNEAQ (reference sequence). CDR3 length: 15 amino acids. V was trimmed by 5 bases and J by 3 bases, leaving 17 bases between them. CDR3 sequence reads: CASSDTGSGYYEQYV. Here the CDR3 DNA reads TGTGCCAGCAGCGATACAGGGTCAGGCTACTACGAGCAGTACGTC.

The rearrangement links TRBV7-6 to TRBJ2-1; 9 positions agree with TRBD2. The CDR3 is 15 residues long. Germline lookup yields CDR1 SGHVS and CDR2 FNYEAQ. Trimming cost V 6 bases and J 8 bases; bases outside gene matches: 11. The CDR3 region has the DNA TGTGCCAGCAGTTCCTTAGCGGGGGTTATTCATGAGCAGTTCTTC. It translates to CASSSLAGVIHEQFF.

The chain employs TRBV4-2 and TRBJ2-5; D gene unclear. This CDR3 is built from 17 residues. Germline lookup yields CDR1 LGHNA and CDR2 YNFKEQ. With 1 base removed from V and 2 bases from J, the gap between germline ends came to 17 bases. CDR3 sequence reads: CASSQVSESDLQETQYF. The CDR3 DNA sequence: TGTGCCAGCAGCCAAGTCTCTGAGTCGGACCTTCAAGAGACCCAGTACTTC.

This clonotype was observed a few times. The rearrangement uses TRBV6-1 and TRBJ2-7, with 8 nucleotides matching TRBD1. The CDR3 runs to 15 residues. Germline lookup yields CDR1 MNHNS and CDR2 SASEGT. The V and J ends lost 11 bases and 1 base, in that order; junction bases with no gene match: 13. DNA of the CDR3: TGTGCCGGATCCTTAGACAGGGGAAAGTCCTACGAGCAGTACTTC. It encodes CAGSLDRGKSYEQYF.

The chain recombines TRBV10-3 with TRBJ1-2, with D unclear. V was trimmed by 3 bases and J by 4 bases, leaving 9 bases between them. The CDR3 extends over 13 amino acids. Germline loops: CDR1 ENHRY, CDR2 SYGVKD. The CDR3 loop reads CAISERAAYGYTF. CDR3 in DNA: TGTGCCATCAGTGAAAGGGCAGCCTATGGCTACACCTTC.

This clonotype has at least ten counts. The chain recombines TRBV24-1 with TRBJ2-5; D not resolved. The V gene lost 4 bases and the J gene lost 3 bases, with 14 bases spanning the gap. This CDR3 spans 15 amino acids. The germline CDR1 and CDR2 sequences are KGHDR and SFDVKD. The CDR3 is CATSDPKLGEETQYF. CDR3 sequence (DNA): TGTGCCACCAGTGACCCAAAATTGGGCGAAGAGACCCAGTACTTC.